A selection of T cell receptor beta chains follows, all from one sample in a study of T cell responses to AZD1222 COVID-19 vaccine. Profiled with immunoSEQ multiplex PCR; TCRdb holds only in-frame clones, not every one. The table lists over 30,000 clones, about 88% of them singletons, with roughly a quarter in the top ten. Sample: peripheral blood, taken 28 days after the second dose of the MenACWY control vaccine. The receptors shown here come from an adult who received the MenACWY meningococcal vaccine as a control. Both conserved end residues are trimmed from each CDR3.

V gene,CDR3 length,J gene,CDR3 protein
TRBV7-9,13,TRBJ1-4,ASSLRQGEGEKLF
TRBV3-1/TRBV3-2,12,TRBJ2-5,ASSPAWGRETQY
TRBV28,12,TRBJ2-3,ASARAGSEDTQY
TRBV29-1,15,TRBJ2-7,SVLGLAGEKGVYEQY
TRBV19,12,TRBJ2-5,ASSIGGTQETQY
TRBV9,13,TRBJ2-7,ASSPRTGGPDEQY
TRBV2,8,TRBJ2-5,ASSVETQY
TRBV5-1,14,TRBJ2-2,ASSPVAGGPTGELF
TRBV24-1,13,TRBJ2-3,ATSERPRGTDTQY
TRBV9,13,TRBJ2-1,ASSVGGRAGNEQF
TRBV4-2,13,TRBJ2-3,ASSQDPQGPDTQY
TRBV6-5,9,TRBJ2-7,ASSSTYEQY
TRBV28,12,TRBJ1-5,ASSPPGGSKPQH
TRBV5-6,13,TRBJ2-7,ASSLPGSSSYEQY
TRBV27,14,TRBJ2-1,ARLAPPVWFRNEQF
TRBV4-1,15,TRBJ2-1,ASSQDPGGSSYNEQF
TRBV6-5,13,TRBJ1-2,ASRDTGTSRYGYT
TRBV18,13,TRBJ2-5,ASSPPAGSGETQY
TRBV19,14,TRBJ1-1,ASISRDRGRDTEAF
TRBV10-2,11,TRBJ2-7,ASKVQGKDEQY
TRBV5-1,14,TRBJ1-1,ASSLVSGSVFTEAF
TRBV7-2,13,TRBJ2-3,ASSLIAGGPDTQY
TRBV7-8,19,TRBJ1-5,ASSLEGTLRRGHYSNQPQH
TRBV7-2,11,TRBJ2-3,ASSLGGSNTQY
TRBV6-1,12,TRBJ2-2,ASSEAGDTGELF
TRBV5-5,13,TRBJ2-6,ASSLAVSGANVLT
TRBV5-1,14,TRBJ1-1,ASSQGSSIRNTEAF
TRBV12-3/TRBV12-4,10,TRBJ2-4,ASSLGKNIQY
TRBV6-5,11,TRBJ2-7,ASSYLGQREQY
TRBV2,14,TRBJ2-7,ASSEGRGWRSYEQY
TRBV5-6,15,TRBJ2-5,ASSLIGSGRIQETQY
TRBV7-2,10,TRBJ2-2,ASSLAVGELF
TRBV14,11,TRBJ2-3,ASSQLATDTQY
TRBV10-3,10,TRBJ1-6,ATTGGDSPLH
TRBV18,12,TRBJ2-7,ASSLTESSYEQY
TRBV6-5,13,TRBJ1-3,ASSYTGESGNTIY
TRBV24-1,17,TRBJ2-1,ATSEGTERLAAIVDEQF